Shown below are 9 T cell receptor beta chains from a single sample sequenced in a study of T-cell reconstitution after alpha-beta-depleted transplantation in children. Unique molecular identifiers were built into the TCRbeta library. MiXCR, run by TCRdb on the PCR reads, gives a single entry per CDR3 protein. The sample has 500,000 or so distinct CDR3 sequences, around a third seen once. Source: PBMCs from the stem cell graft donor, taken from the stem cell graft. The receptor set was obtained from a human donor who donated a stem cell graft to a child with aplastic anemia.

This clonotype was seen a handful of times. The rearrangement joins TRBV5-1 to TRBJ2-1, with 10 bases fitting TRBD1. The CDR3 contains 14 residues. The ends lost 6 bases at V and 5 bases at J; junction bases unmatched: 5. Germline V gene data show CDR1 as SGHRS and CDR2 as YFSETQ. The CDR3 DNA reads as TGCGCCAGCACACGGGACAGGGGCGACAATGAGCAGTTCTTC. It is translated as CASTRDRGDNEQFF.

V gene TRBV7-2 combines with J gene TRBJ2-5, with a tentative D call TRBD1 (5 bases). CDR3 size: 16 residues. Trimming took 3 bases from V and 0 from J, leaving 14 bases between them. Germline CDR1 reads SGHTA; CDR2 reads FQGNSA. The CDR3: CASSFRGGRNQETQYF. For the CDR3, the DNA is TGTGCCAGCAGCTTTAGGGGCGGACGGAACCAAGAGACCCAGTACTTC.

The chain recombines TRBV27 with TRBJ1-1; D may be TRBD1 (6 bases). V gave up 7 bases and J gave up 1 base, with 19 bases separating them. The CDR3 consists of 16 residues. CDR1 is MNHEY, CDR2 SMNVEV, per germline (reference sequence). The CDR3 loop is CASTQMSGAGNTEAFF. Written as DNA, the CDR3 is TGTGCCAGCACCCAAATGTCGGGGGCAGGGAACACTGAAGCTTTCTTT.

This clonotype was found a few times. The chain joins TRBV29-1 to TRBJ2-7; TRBD2 aligns across 11 bases. The CDR3 runs 17 residues. The germline V gene has CDR1 SQVTM and CDR2 ANQGSEA. V shed 3 bases, J shed 0 bases, and the junction held 10 bases outside the gene matches. CDR3 DNA: TGCAGCGTTGATGGGACTAGCGGATCCTTTGGCTCCTACGAGCAGTACTTC. Translation gives CSVDGTSGSFGSYEQYF.

V and J are TRBV9 and TRBJ2-7; D gene uncertain. The CDR3 loop spans 15 amino acids. In germline, CDR1 is SGDLS, CDR2 YYNGEE. Trimming pared 0 bases from V and 1 base from J, leaving 11 bases between. The CDR3 DNA is TGTGCCAGCAGCGTAGGGGAAGCCGATTCCTACGAGCAGTACTTC. It encodes CASSVGEADSYEQYF.

The V and J genes are TRBV4-3 and TRBJ2-7, with 11 bases matching TRBD2. There are 16 residues in the CDR3. Per germline, CDR1 LGHNA and CDR2 YSLEER. V lost 0 bases to trimming and J lost 4 bases; unmatched junction nucleotides: 5. Here the CDR3 reads CASSQEMTSGAYEQYF. The CDR3 coding sequence is TGCGCCAGCAGCCAAGAGATGACTAGCGGGGCATACGAGCAGTACTTC.

This clonotype was seen a few times. This chain links TRBV7-9 with TRBJ1-5; no reliable D call. CDR3 size: 15 residues. V was trimmed by 1 base and J by 3 bases, leaving 10 bases between them. The germline CDR1 and CDR2 sequences are SEHNR and FQNEAQ (reference sequence). CDR3 in amino acids: CASSLEGLVNQPQHF. The CDR3 DNA reads TGTGCCAGCAGCTTAGAGGGTTTAGTCAATCAGCCCCAGCATTTT.

The J gene is TRBJ2-7, the V gene TRBV9, with TRBD2 matching 9 bases. CDR1 and CDR2 (germline): SGDLS, YYNGEE. V dropped 7 bases and J dropped 5; count of bases not matched to a gene: 16. CDR3 length equals 16 residues. The CDR3 is CASSSGKMGAVDEQYF. The CDR3 nucleotides are TGTGCCAGCTCTAGCGGGAAAATGGGGGCAGTGGACGAGCAGTACTTC.

This clonotype was observed once. V gene TRBV12-3 or TRBV12-4 combines with J gene TRBJ2-1; perhaps TRBD1 as D (5 bases). This CDR3 contains 15 residues. Trimming stripped 7 bases from V and 1 base from J, with 14 bases between. The CDR3 region has the DNA TGTGCCAGCATCATACTCCAGGGTTCCTACAATGAGCAGTTCTTC. Amino acid sequence: CASIILQGSYNEQFF.